This T cell receptor (beta chain) appears in the sequencing data of a study of blood T cells in healthy people across ages. The germline V gene has CDR1 KGHDR and CDR2 SFDVKD. CDR3 length: 16 residues. J lost 7 bases, V lost 5 bases, and 12 bases had no gene match. Primers used in a second PCR of about 7 to 11 cycles were a sample-barcoded 5' primer and a J-beta primer mix. MiXCR, run by TCRdb on the 5' RACE reads, gives a single entry per CDR3 protein. Of about 780,000 distinct CDR3 sequences listed, 35% to 60% are singletons. This clonotype has just a few counts. The rearrangement joins TRBV24-1 to TRBJ2-1, with 8 bases that match TRBD2. The TCR was taken from a man at least 80 years old in good health. Sequenced: blood. CDR3 residues: CATSAFHAGGQNEQFF. The DNA of the CDR3 is TGTGCCACCAGTGCGTTCCACGCGGGAGGTCAGAATGAGCAGTTCTTC.